Reported below is one TCR beta chain. Its antigen is undetermined. Amplification targeted the TCR beta CDR3 regions, with RNA transcripts as the source material. HTBI-primed RT-PCR formed the first round, and a multiplex PCR formed the second. TCRdb processed the multiplex PCR reads anew with MiXCR; each CDR3 protein has one entry. Found here are more than 300,000 distinct CDR3 sequences, 17% of them singletons; the top ten hold 2% to 3%. The data were taken from a study of Graves' ophthalmopathy and Graves' hyperthyroidism. This CDR3 has 15 amino acids. Trimming shortened V by 0 bases and J by 6 bases, and 12 bases separated the two germline ends. Germline V gene sequence: CDR1 MGHRA, CDR2 YSYEKL. Points from the study as a whole: Ophthalmopathy cases were distinguished from stable hyperthyroidism by a 13-signature model, reaching 87.88% sensitivity and 65% to 83% specificity. Among thyroid clonotypes expanded above 0.001 frequency, most also appeared in blood.

Newly diagnosed, the hyperthyroidism patients had under 2 months' duration and were aged 18 to 65. The specimen sequenced was peripheral blood. The chain employs TRBV4-1 and TRBJ1-5, with a tentative D call TRBD1 (5 bases). This TCR came from an adult woman with stable Graves' hyperthyroidism. The CDR3 nucleotides read TGCGCCAGCAGCCAAGAAGGGGCAACAGCTCAGCCCCAGCATTTT. It specifies CASSQEGATAQPQHF.